Described below is a single TCR beta chain sequence and its context. The sample originates from a study of T cell responses to AZD1222 COVID-19 vaccine. Between the trimmed V and J ends, which lost 6 bases and 6 bases, there was a span of 20 bases. This CDR3 comprises 15 residues. The germline V gene encodes CDR1 MNHEY and CDR2 SVGEGT. The method was immunoSEQ multiplex PCR; TCRdb's version includes in-frame clones alone and lacks a portion of them. This sample has roughly 120,000 clones, with approximately 85% found just once. The chain has TRBV6-2 or TRBV6-3 and TRBJ1-1; D might be TRBD1 (5 bases). Sequencing was performed on peripheral blood, taken 28 days after the second AZD1222 dose. The sequence was collected from an adult who received the AZD1222 COVID-19 vaccine. Written as DNA, the CDR3 is TGTGCCAGCAGCCGCCCGGGGCACGGGCCGTCTGAAGCTTTCTTT. This encodes CASSRPGHGPSEAFF.